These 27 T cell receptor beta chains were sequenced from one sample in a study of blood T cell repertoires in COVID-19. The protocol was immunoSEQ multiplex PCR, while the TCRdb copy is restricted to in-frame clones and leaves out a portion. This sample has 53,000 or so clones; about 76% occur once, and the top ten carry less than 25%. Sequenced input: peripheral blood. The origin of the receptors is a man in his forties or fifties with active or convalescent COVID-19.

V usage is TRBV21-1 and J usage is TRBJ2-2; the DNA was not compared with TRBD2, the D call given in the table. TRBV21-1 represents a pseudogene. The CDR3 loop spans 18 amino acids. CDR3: CASSKAGRAGENTGELFF. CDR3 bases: TGTGCCAGCAGCAAAGCCGGCCGGGCGGGAGAGAACACCGGGGAGCTGTTTTTT.

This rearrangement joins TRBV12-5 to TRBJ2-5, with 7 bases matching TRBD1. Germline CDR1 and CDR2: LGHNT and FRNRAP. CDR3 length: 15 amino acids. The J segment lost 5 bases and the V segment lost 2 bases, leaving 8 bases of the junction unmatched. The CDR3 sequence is CASGLPRQGEETQYF. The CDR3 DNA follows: TGTGCTAGTGGTTTGCCCCGACAGGGTGAGGAGACCCAGTACTTC.

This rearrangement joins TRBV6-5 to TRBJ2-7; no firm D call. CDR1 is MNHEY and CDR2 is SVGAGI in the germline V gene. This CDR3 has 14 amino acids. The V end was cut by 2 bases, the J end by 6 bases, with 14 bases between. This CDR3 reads CASSYKATPGEQYF. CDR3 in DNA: TGTGCCAGCAGTTACAAGGCAACTCCGGGCGAGCAGTACTTC.

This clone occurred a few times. CDR3 nucleotides: TGTGCCAGCAGTTCTAATTATGAAGCTTTCTTT. Translation: CASSSNYEAFF. The chain is built from TRBV25-1 and TRBJ1-1; D is uncertain. V gave up 5 bases and J gave up 7 bases, with 8 bases separating them. Germline lookup yields CDR1 MGHDK and CDR2 SYGVNS. CDR3 length equals 11 residues.

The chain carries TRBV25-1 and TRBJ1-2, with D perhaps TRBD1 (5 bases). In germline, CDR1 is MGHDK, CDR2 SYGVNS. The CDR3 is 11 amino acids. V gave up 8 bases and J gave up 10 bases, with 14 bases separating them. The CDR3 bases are TGTGCCAGCGGGGCTCTGAATGACTACACCTTC. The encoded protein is CASGALNDYTF.

CDR3 sequence reads: CASGFLGLGSREQYF. The CDR3 region has the DNA TGTGCTAGTGGTTTCTTGGGACTAGGGTCAAGGGAGCAGTACTTC. This chain uses TRBV12-5 with TRBJ2-7, with TRBD2 identical over 8 bases. Germline trimming cut 3 bases from V and 7 bases from J; bases unmatched to any gene: 11. There are 15 residues in the CDR3. Germline V lookup: CDR1 LGHNT, CDR2 FRNRAP. The full variable domain, its missing parts supplied by reference TRBV12-5 and TRBJ2-7, is DARVTQTPRHKVTEMGQEVTMRCQPILGHNTVFWYRQTMMQGLELLAYFRNRAPLDDSGMPKDRFSAEMPDATLATLKIQPSEPRDSAVYFCASGFLGLGSREQYFGPGTRLTVT.

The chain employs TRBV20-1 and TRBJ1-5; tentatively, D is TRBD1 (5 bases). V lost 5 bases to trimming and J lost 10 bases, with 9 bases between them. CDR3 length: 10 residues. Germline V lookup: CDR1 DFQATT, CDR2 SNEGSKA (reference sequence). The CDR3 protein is CSAGAFPQHF. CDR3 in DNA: TGCAGTGCTGGGGCCTTTCCCCAGCATTTT.

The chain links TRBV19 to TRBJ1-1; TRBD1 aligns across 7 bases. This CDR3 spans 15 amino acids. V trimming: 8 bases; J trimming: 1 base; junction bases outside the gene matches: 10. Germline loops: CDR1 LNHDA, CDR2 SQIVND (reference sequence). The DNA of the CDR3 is TGTGCCAGTTTTAGACAGGGTATCGGGAACACTGAAGCTTTCTTT. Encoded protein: CASFRQGIGNTEAFF.

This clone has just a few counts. The CDR3 DNA reads as TGTGCCAGCAGCCAAGCCCACCTGGGACTTCCGATCTCCTACGAGCAGTACTTC. Protein: CASSQAHLGLPISYEQYF. The V call is TRBV4-2, the J call TRBJ2-7, with a possible D match to TRBD2 (6 bases). With 1 base removed from V and 0 bases from J, the gap between germline ends came to 19 bases. Per germline, CDR1 LGHNA and CDR2 YNFKEQ. This CDR3 has 18 residues.

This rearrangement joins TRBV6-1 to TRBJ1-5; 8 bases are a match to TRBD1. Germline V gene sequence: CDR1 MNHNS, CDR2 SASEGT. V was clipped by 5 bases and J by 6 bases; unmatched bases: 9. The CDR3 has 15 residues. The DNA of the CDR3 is TGTGCCAGCAGTTCTTCCGGACAGGGCGGTCAGCCCCAGCATTTT. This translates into CASSSSGQGGQPQHF.

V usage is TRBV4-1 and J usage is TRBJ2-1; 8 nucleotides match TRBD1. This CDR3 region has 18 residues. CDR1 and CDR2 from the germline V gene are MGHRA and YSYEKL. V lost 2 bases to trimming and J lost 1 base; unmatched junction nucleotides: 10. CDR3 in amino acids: CASSQNDRGSRSYNEQFF. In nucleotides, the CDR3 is TGCGCCAGCAGCCAAAACGACAGGGGATCGAGATCCTACAATGAGCAGTTCTTC.

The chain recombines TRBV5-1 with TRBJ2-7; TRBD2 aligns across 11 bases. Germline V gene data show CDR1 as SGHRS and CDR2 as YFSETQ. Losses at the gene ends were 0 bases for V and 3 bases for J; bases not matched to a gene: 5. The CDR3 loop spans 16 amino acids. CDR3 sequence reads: CASSLEGLAASYEQYF. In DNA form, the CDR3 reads TGCGCCAGCAGCTTGGAGGGACTAGCGGCCAGCTACGAGCAGTACTTC. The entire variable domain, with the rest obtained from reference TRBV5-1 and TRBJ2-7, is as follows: KAGVTQTPRYLIKTRGQQVTLSCSPISGHRSVSWYQQTPGQGLQFLFEYFSETQRNKGNFPGRFSGRQFSNSRSEMNVSTLELGDSALYLCASSLEGLAASYEQYFGPGTRLTVT.

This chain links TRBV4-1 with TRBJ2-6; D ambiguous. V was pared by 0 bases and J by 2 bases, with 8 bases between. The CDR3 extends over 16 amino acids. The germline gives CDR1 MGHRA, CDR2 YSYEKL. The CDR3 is CASSQDVQAGANVLTF. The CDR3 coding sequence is TGCGCCAGCAGCCAAGATGTGCAGGCTGGGGCCAACGTCCTGACTTTC.

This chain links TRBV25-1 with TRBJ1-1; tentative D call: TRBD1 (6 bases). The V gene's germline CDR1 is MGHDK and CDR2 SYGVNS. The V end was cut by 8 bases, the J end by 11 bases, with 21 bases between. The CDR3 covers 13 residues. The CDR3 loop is CASGDTGSVVAFF. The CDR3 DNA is TGTGCCAGCGGGGATACAGGGAGTGTTGTTGCTTTCTTT. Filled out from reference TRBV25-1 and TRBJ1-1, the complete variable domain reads EADIYQTPRYLVIGTGKKITLECSQTMGHDKMYWYQQDPGMELHLIHYSYGVNSTEKGDLSSESTVSRIRTEHFPLTLESARPSHTSQYLCASGDTGSVVAFFGQGTRLTVV.

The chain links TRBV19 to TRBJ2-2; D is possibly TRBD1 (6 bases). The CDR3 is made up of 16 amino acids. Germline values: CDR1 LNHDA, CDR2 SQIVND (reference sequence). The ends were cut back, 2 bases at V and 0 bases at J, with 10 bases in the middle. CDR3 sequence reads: CASSIRQGTNTGELFF. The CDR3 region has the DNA TGTGCCAGTAGTATACGGCAGGGGACGAACACCGGGGAGCTGTTTTTT.

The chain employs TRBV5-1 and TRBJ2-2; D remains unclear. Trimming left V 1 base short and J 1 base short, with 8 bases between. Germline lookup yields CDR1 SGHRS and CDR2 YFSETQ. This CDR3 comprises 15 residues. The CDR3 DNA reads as TGCGCCAGCAGCTTGTGGCCAGGGAACACCGGGGAGCTGTTTTTT. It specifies CASSLWPGNTGELFF.

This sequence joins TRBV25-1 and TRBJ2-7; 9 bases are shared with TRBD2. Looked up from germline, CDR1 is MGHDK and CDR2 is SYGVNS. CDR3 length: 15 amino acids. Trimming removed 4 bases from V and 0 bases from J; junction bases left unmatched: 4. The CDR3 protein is CASSGGGGVSYEQYF. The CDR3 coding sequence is TGTGCCAGCAGTGGGGGCGGGGGGGTCTCCTACGAGCAGTACTTC.

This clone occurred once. CDR3 DNA: TGTGCCAGCAGCAAGGGGACAGGGTCGGCCGGGGAGCTGTTTTTT. Translated, it gives CASSKGTGSAGELFF. The genes are TRBV6-5 and TRBJ2-2; 9 bases are a match to TRBD1. V shed 6 bases, J shed 6 bases, and the junction held 8 bases outside the gene matches. CDR3 length equals 15 residues. Per the germline V gene, CDR1 is MNHEY and CDR2 is SVGAGI.

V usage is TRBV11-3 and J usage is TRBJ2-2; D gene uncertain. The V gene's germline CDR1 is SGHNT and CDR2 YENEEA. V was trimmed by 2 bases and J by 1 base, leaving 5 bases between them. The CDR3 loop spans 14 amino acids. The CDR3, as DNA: TGTGCCAGCAGCTTACGGTTGAACACCGGGGAGCTGTTTTTT. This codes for CASSLRLNTGELFF.

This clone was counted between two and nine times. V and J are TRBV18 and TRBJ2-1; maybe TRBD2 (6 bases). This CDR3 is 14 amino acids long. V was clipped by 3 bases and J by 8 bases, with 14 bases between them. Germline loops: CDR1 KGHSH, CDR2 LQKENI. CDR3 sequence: CASSPLASGDEQFF. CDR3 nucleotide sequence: TGTGCCAGCTCACCTCTAGCGAGCGGAGATGAGCAGTTCTTC.

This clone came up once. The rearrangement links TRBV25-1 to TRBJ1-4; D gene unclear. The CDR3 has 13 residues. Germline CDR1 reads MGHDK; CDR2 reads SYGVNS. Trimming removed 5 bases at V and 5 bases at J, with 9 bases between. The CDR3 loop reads CASSSTVNEKLFF. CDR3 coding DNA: TGTGCCAGCAGTAGTACAGTCAATGAAAAACTGTTTTTT.

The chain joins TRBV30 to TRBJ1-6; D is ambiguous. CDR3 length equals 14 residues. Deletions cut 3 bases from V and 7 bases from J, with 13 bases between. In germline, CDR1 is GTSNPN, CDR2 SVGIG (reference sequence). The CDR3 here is CAWRERGSNSPLHF. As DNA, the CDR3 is TGTGCCTGGAGGGAGCGGGGATCCAATTCACCCCTCCACTTT.

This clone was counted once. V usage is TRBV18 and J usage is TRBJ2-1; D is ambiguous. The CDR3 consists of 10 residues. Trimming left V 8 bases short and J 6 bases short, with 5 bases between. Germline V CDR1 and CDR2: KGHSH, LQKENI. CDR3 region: CASASNEQFF. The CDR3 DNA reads TGTGCCAGCGCGAGCAATGAGCAGTTCTTC.

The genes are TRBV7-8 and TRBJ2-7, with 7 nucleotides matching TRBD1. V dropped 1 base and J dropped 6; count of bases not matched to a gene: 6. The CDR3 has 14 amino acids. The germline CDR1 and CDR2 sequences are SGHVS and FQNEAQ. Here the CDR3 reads CASSLERGPGEQYF. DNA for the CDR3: TGTGCCAGCAGCTTAGAGAGGGGGCCAGGCGAGCAGTACTTC.

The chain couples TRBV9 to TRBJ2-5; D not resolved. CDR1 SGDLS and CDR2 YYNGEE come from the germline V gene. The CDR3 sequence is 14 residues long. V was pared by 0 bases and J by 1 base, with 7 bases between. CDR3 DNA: TGTGCCAGCAGCGTAGGTCCATTCCAAGAGACCCAGTACTTC. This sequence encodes CASSVGPFQETQYF.

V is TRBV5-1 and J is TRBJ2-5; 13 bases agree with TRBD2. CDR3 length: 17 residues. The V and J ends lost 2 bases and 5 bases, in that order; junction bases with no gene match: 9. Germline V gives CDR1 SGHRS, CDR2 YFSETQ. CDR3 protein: CASSFGTSGTGRETQYF. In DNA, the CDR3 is TGCGCCAGCAGCTTCGGGACTAGCGGGACCGGACGGGAGACCCAGTACTTC.

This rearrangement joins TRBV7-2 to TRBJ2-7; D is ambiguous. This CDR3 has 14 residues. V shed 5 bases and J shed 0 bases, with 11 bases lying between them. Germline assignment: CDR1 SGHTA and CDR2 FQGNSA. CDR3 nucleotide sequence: TGTGCCAGCAGCCCACAGCCTAACTCCTACGAGCAGTACTTC. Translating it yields CASSPQPNSYEQYF.